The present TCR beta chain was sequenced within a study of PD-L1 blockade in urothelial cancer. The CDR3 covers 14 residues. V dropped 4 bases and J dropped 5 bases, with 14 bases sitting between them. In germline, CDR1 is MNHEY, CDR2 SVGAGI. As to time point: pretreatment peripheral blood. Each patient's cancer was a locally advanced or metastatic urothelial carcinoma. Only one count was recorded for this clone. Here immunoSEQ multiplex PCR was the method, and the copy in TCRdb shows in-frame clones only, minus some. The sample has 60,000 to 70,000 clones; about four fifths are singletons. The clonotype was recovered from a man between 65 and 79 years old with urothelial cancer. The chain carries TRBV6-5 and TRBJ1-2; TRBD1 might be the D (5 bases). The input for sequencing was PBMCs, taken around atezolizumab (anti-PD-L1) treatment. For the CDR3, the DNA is TGTGCCAGCAGTTCCGACAGCCTCTCTTATGGCTACACCTTC. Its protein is CASSSDSLSYGYTF.